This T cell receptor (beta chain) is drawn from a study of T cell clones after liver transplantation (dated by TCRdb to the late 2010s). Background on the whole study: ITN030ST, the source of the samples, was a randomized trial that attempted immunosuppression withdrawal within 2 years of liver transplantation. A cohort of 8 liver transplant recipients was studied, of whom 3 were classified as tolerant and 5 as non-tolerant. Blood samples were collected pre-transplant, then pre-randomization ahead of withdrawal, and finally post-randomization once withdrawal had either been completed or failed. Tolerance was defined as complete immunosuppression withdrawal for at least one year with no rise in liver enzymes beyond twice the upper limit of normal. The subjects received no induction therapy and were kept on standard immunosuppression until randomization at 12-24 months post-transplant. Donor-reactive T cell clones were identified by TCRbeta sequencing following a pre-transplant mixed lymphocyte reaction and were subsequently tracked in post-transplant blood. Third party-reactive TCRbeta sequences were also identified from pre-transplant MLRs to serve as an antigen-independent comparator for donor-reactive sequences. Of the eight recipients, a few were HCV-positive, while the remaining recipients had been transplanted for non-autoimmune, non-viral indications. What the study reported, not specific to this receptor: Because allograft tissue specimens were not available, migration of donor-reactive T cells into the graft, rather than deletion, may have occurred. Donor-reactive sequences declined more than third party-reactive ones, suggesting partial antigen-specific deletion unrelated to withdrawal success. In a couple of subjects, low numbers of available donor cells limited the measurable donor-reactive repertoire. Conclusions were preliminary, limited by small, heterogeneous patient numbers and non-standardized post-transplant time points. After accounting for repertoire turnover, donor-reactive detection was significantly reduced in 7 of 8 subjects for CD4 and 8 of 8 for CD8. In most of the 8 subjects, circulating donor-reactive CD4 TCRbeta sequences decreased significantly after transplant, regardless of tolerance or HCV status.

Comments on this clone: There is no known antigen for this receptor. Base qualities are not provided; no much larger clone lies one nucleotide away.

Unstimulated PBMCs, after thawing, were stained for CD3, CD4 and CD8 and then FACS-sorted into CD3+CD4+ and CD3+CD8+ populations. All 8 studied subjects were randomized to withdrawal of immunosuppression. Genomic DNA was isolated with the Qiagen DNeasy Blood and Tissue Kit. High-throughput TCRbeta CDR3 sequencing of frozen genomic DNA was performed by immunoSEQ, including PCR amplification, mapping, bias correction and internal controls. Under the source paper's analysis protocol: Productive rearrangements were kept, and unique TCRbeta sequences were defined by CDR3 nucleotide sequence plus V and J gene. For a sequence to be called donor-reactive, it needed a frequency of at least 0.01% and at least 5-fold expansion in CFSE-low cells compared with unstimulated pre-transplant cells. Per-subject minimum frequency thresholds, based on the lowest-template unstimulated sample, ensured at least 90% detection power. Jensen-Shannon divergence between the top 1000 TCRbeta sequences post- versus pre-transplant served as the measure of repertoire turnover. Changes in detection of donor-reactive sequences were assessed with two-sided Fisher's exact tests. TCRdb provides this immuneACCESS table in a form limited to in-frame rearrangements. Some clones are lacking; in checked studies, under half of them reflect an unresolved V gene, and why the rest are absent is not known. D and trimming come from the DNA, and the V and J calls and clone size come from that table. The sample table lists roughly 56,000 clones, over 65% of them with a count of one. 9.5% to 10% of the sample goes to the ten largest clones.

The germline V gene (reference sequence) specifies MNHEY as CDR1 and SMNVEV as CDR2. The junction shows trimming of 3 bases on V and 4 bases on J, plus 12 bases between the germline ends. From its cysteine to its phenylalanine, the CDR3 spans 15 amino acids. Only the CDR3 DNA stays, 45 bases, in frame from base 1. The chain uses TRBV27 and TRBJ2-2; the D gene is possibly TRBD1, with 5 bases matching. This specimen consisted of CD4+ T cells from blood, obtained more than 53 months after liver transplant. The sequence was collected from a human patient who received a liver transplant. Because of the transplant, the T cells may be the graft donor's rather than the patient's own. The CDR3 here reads CASSFSRTLTGELFF. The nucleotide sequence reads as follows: TGTGCCAGCAGTTTCTCCAGGACACTCACCGGGGAGCTGTTTTTT.